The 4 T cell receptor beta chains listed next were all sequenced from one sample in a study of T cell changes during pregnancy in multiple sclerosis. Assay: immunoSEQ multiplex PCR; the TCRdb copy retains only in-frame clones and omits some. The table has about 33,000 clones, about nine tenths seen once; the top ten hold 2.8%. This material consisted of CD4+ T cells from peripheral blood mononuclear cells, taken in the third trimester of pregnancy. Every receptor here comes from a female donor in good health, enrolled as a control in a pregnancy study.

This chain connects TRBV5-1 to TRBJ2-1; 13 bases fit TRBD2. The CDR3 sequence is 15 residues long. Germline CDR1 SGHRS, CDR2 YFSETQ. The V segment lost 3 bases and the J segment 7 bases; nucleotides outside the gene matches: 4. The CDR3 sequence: CASSSRTSGGNEQFF. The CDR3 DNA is TGCGCCAGCAGCTCGAGGACTAGCGGGGGTAATGAGCAGTTCTTC.

The CDR3 DNA follows: TGTGCCAGTAGTATCTCTGAGCAGTTCTTC. Its translation is CASSISEQFF. This rearrangement joins TRBV19 to TRBJ2-1; no definite D call. CDR1 and CDR2 from the germline V gene are LNHDA and SQIVND (reference sequence). The CDR3 has 10 residues. The V end lost 3 bases, the J end lost 9 bases, and 3 bases lay between the germline ends.

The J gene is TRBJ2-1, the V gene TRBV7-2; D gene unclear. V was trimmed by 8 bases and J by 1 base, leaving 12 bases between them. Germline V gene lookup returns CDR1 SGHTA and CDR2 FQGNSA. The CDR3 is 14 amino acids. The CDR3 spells CASVKSRSYNEQFF. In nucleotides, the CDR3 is TGTGCCAGCGTTAAAAGTCGGTCCTACAATGAGCAGTTCTTC.

This CDR3 is CSVDPVNTGELFF. CDR3 sequence (DNA): TGCAGCGTTGACCCAGTCAACACCGGGGAGCTGTTTTTT. The gene calls are TRBV29-1 and TRBJ2-2; no definite D call. This CDR3 region has 13 residues. The germline CDR1 and CDR2 sequences are SQVTM and ANQGSEA. V lost 3 bases and J 2 bases, leaving 7 bases between the germline ends.